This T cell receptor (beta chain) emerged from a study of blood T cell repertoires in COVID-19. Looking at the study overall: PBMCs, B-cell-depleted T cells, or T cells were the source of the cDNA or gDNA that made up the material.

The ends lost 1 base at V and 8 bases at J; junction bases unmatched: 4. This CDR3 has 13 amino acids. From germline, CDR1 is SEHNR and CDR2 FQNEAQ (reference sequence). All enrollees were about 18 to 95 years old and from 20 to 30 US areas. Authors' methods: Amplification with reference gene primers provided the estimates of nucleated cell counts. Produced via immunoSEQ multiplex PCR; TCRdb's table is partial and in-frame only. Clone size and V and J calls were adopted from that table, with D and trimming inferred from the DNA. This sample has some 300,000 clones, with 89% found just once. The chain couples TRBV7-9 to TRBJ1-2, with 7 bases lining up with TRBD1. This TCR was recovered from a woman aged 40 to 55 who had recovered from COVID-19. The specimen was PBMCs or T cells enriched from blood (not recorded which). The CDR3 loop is CASSLEGTDGYTF. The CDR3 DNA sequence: TGTGCCAGCAGCTTAGAGGGGACAGACGGCTACACCTTC. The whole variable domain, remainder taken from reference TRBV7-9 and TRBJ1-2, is DTGVSQNPRHKITKRGQNVTFRCDPISEHNRLYWYRQTLGQGPEFLTYFQNEAQLEKSRLLSDRFSAERPKGSFSTLEIQRTEQGDSAMYLCASSLEGTDGYTFGSGTRLTVV.